The 29 T cell receptor beta chains below come from one sample, sequenced in a study of technical replicates of blood from four donors. Sequencing was performed with immunoSEQ multiplex PCR; in TCRdb, only in-frame clones are kept and a portion is missing. This table has roughly 40,000 clones, around 97% appearing once. Sample: T cells isolated from PBMCs. The receptors originated from a human donor in good health.

The chain combines TRBV6-1 with TRBJ2-1; maybe TRBD2 (6 bases). CDR3 length: 13 residues. V was cut by 7 bases and J by 8 bases, with 15 bases left in between. Germline V lookup: CDR1 MNHNS, CDR2 SASEGT. CDR3 protein: CASTGRGWDEQFF. The DNA for the CDR3 is TGTGCCAGCACCGGACGGGGGTGGGATGAGCAGTTCTTC.

Only one count was recorded for this clone. The V call is TRBV7-2, the J call TRBJ1-2, with unresolved D. Between the trimmed V and J ends, which lost 0 bases and 4 bases, there was a span of 6 bases. CDR1 is SGHTA, CDR2 FQGNSA, per germline. The CDR3 runs 13 residues. CDR3 in DNA: TGTGCCAGCAGCTTAGCGGGCACCTATGGCTACACCTTC. Its protein is CASSLAGTYGYTF.

The V call is TRBV9, the J call TRBJ2-3; 8 nucleotides agree with TRBD2. This CDR3 contains 16 residues. Germline loops: CDR1 SGDLS, CDR2 YYNGEE. Trimming at V came to 4 bases and at J to 4 bases, leaving 11 bases not matched to a gene. CDR3 coding DNA: TGTGCCAGCAGCATCACGGGAGCGGGAGCGGCAGATACGCAGTATTTT. It encodes CASSITGAGAADTQYF.

The genes are TRBV6-5 and TRBJ2-2; TRBD1 aligns across 8 bases. Germline V gene data show CDR1 as MNHEY and CDR2 as SVGAGI. CDR3 length equals 15 residues. Trimming removed 6 bases from V and 6 bases from J; junction bases left unmatched: 9. This chain's CDR3 is CASRRSQGAPGELFF. DNA of the CDR3: TGTGCCAGCAGACGGAGTCAGGGGGCGCCCGGGGAGCTGTTTTTT.

The chain carries TRBV11-2 and TRBJ2-7; D is uncertain. The CDR3 has 14 amino acids. The V and J ends lost 5 bases and 0 bases respectively, with 11 bases between them. Germline CDR1 reads SGHAT; CDR2 reads FQNNGV. CDR3 bases: TGTGCCAGCAGCCGCCCTGGGCTCTCCTACGAGCAGTACTTC. Its protein is CASSRPGLSYEQYF.

The chain joins TRBV27 to TRBJ1-4; D not resolved. CDR1 MNHEY and CDR2 SMNVEV come from the germline V gene (reference sequence). V shed 2 bases and J shed 0 bases, with 10 bases lying between them. This CDR3 spans 16 amino acids. CDR3 nucleotide sequence: TGTGCCAGCAGTTTAGAGGGCTACTCAACTAATGAAAAACTGTTTTTT. It specifies CASSLEGYSTNEKLFF.

The V gene is TRBV4-1, the J gene TRBJ2-1; 8 positions agree with TRBD1. Germline assignment: CDR1 MGHRA and CDR2 YSYEKL. With V trimmed by 1 base and J by 0 bases, 8 bases remained unmatched. This CDR3 is built from 18 residues. This CDR3 reads CASSQGGPTGGSYNEQFF. The CDR3 DNA reads as TGCGCCAGCAGCCAAGGCGGCCCCACAGGGGGCTCCTACAATGAGCAGTTCTTC.

CDR3 DNA: TGTGCCAGCAGTTTACTTGGTAGCGGGACCTCCTACGAGCAGTACTTC. Translating it yields CASSLLGSGTSYEQYF. V is TRBV27 and J is TRBJ2-7; 8 bases line up with TRBD2. CDR1 MNHEY and CDR2 SMNVEV come from the germline V gene (reference sequence). V shed 2 bases and J 0 bases; nucleotides not matched to a gene: 6. The CDR3 is made up of 16 amino acids.

The chain uses TRBV9 and TRBJ2-2, with a weak D call TRBD2 (5 bases). CDR1 and CDR2 (germline): SGDLS, YYNGEE. Between the trimmed V and J ends, which lost 0 bases and 5 bases, there was a span of 14 bases. CDR3 length equals 16 residues. The CDR3 region has the DNA TGTGCCAGCAGCGTAGGTGTGGGAGAGTCGACCGGGGAGCTGTTTTTT. Translated: CASSVGVGESTGELFF.

The rearrangement uses TRBV6-1 and TRBJ1-2, with D possibly being TRBD1 (6 bases). The CDR3 extends over 16 amino acids. Germline lookup yields CDR1 MNHNS and CDR2 SASEGT. Trimming removed 2 bases from V and 6 bases from J, with 19 bases in between. CDR3 residues: CASSEFGGGEVDGYTF. CDR3 nucleotides: TGTGCCAGCAGTGAATTTGGTGGGGGCGAGGTTGATGGCTACACCTTC.

The chain has TRBV5-8 and TRBJ1-4; 10 bases are a match to TRBD1. Trimming took 5 bases from V and 8 from J; bases not matched to a gene: 0. The V gene's germline CDR1 is SGHTS and CDR2 YDEGEE. The CDR3 has 12 residues. CDR3 sequence reads: CASRGQGEKLFF. The CDR3 DNA reads as TGTGCCAGCAGGGGACAGGGGGAAAAACTGTTTTTT.

V is TRBV19 and J is TRBJ2-2; TRBD1 matches 7 bases. The CDR3 totals 18 residues. The junction had 17 bases not matched to a gene; V was cut back by 6 bases and J by 4 bases. The germline CDR1 and CDR2 sequences are LNHDA and SQIVND (reference sequence). CDR3 DNA sequence: TGTGCCAGTAGCATAACCTATGAGGGGGCGAGTCGCACCGGGGAGCTGTTTTTT. Protein product: CASSITYEGASRTGELFF.

The genes are TRBV11-2 and TRBJ1-1; TRBD1 matches 7 bases. Germline V gene sequence: CDR1 SGHAT, CDR2 FQNNGV. Trimming took 5 bases from V and 6 from J; bases not matched to a gene: 6. The CDR3 length is 13 residues. This CDR3 reads CASSVDRAPEAFF. CDR3 DNA sequence: TGTGCCAGCAGCGTTGACAGGGCCCCTGAAGCTTTCTTT. Full variable domain (remainder filled in from reference TRBV11-2 and TRBJ1-1): EAGVAQSPRYKIIEKRQSVAFWCNPISGHATLYWYQQILGQGPKLLIQFQNNGVVDDSQLPKDRFSAERLKGVDSTLKIQPAKLEDSAVYLCASSVDRAPEAFFGQGTRLTVV.

The CDR3 protein is CAWSVGGQGVFF. In DNA form, the CDR3 reads TGTGCCTGGAGTGTAGGGGGACAGGGCGTTTTCTTT. This chain links TRBV30 with TRBJ1-1, with TRBD1 matching 9 bases. The germline CDR1 and CDR2 sequences are GTSNPN and SVGIG (reference sequence). This CDR3 spans 12 amino acids. Trimming cost V 0 bases and J 13 bases; bases outside gene matches: 6.

The rearrangement joins TRBV19 to TRBJ2-3; 7 nucleotides match TRBD1. The ends lost 7 bases at V and 3 bases at J; junction bases unmatched: 10. Germline CDR1 LNHDA, CDR2 SQIVND (reference sequence). The CDR3 spans 15 residues. The CDR3 spells CASIKGGDGTDTQYF. The CDR3 DNA follows: TGTGCCAGTATAAAAGGGGGCGATGGGACAGATACGCAGTATTTT.

The rearrangement uses TRBV6-6 and TRBJ1-5; D unresolved. The length of the CDR3 is 16 residues. Germline CDR1 reads MNHNY; CDR2 reads SVGAGI (reference sequence). V was shortened by 0 bases and J by 0 bases, with 9 bases between the two germline ends. This CDR3 is CASSYSPQHSNQPQHF. CDR3 in DNA: TGTGCCAGCAGTTACTCCCCTCAACATAGCAATCAGCCCCAGCATTTT.

J is TRBJ2-2 and V is TRBV19, with D possibly being TRBD2 (6 bases). Germline lookup yields CDR1 LNHDA and CDR2 SQIVND (reference sequence). Trimming stripped 3 bases from V and 6 bases from J, with 14 bases between. The CDR3 length is 15 residues. The CDR3 DNA is TGTGCCAGTAGTATCCCGTTTTGGGGGGCCGGGGAGCTGTTTTTT. It yields the protein CASSIPFWGAGELFF.

The table lists this clone with a few counts. J is TRBJ1-5 and V is TRBV7-3; D call uncertain. The CDR3 length is 13 residues. Germline V lookup: CDR1 SGHTA, CDR2 FQGTGA. Deletions cut 5 bases from V and 3 bases from J, with 8 bases between. CDR3 bases: TGTGCCAGCAGCCACCAGGACAATCAGCCCCAGCATTTT. This gives the protein CASSHQDNQPQHF. Looking up the rest from reference TRBV7-3 and TRBJ1-5 gives the full variable domain: GAGVSQTPSNKVTEKGKYVELRCDPISGHTALYWYRQSLGQGPEFLIYFQGTGAADDSGLPNDRFFAVRPEGSVSTLKIQRTERGDSAVYLCASSHQDNQPQHFGDGTRLSIL.

This chain uses TRBV5-1 with TRBJ2-3; D unclear. There are 14 residues in the CDR3. CDR1 SGHRS and CDR2 YFSETQ come from the germline V gene. V gave up 1 base and J gave up 2 bases, with 8 bases separating them. CDR3 sequence reads: CASSLTVFTDTQYF. CDR3 DNA sequence: TGCGCCAGCAGCTTGACGGTTTTCACAGATACGCAGTATTTT.

The rearrangement joins TRBV5-4 to TRBJ2-2; 8 positions match TRBD1. Germline V CDR1 and CDR2: SGHNT, YYREEE (reference sequence). CDR3 length: 17 amino acids. With 4 bases clipped from V and 6 bases from J, the junction kept 14 bases outside the gene matches. The CDR3 here is CASSDEPGQGNPGELFF. In DNA form, the CDR3 reads TGTGCCAGCAGCGATGAGCCCGGACAGGGAAACCCCGGGGAGCTGTTTTTT.

This clone has a single count. The V and J genes are TRBV18 and TRBJ2-7, with a weak D call TRBD2 (6 bases). V shed 3 bases and J shed 8 bases, with 11 bases lying between them. In germline, CDR1 is KGHSH, CDR2 LQKENI. This CDR3 region has 12 residues. The CDR3 bases are TGTGCCAGCTCACCCCCTAGCGCCCAGCAGTACTTC. Its translation: CASSPPSAQQYF.

This chain uses TRBV19 with TRBJ1-1; 7 bases map to TRBD1. The CDR3 length is 13 residues. In germline, CDR1 is LNHDA, CDR2 SQIVND (reference sequence). V dropped 5 bases and J dropped 6; count of bases not matched to a gene: 6. CDR3 loop: CASSLQGMAEAFF. The DNA for the CDR3 is TGTGCCAGTAGTTTACAGGGGATGGCTGAAGCTTTCTTT.

The chain employs TRBV29-1 and TRBJ2-3; 7 positions match TRBD2. Germline V lookup: CDR1 SQVTM, CDR2 ANQGSEA. The CDR3 runs 14 residues. J lost 1 base, V lost 3 bases, and 4 bases had no gene match. The CDR3 sequence is CSVDGTTRTDTQYF. The DNA for the CDR3 is TGCAGCGTTGATGGGACTACTCGCACAGATACGCAGTATTTT.

This rearrangement joins TRBV10-2 to TRBJ2-7; possibly TRBD2 for D (6 bases). Trimming pared 4 bases from V and 3 bases from J, leaving 13 bases between. This CDR3 has 14 residues. Germline values: CDR1 WSHSY, CDR2 SAAADI. In DNA, the CDR3 is TGCGCCAGCAGTGCAAGTAGCGGAAACTACGAGCAGTACTTC. Residues: CASSASSGNYEQYF.

This sequence joins TRBV29-1 and TRBJ2-3; 7 positions match TRBD1. CDR1 is SQVTM and CDR2 is ANQGSEA in the germline V gene. The CDR3 contains 17 residues. J was trimmed by 0 bases and V by 4 bases; bases with no gene match: 13. The CDR3 sequence is CSVVQGKGAPSTDTQYF. The DNA for the CDR3 is TGCAGCGTTGTCCAGGGGAAGGGGGCCCCAAGCACAGATACGCAGTATTTT.

CDR3: CASRQIPYEQYF. The CDR3 region has the DNA TGTGCCAGCAGACAGATTCCCTACGAGCAGTACTTC. The chain couples TRBV2 to TRBJ2-7; no reliable D call. The V end was cut by 6 bases, the J end by 2 bases, with 8 bases between. The V gene's germline CDR1 is SNHLY and CDR2 FYNNEI. CDR3 length: 12 residues.

The rearrangement uses TRBV11-2 and TRBJ2-2; D is possibly TRBD2 (6 bases). Between the trimmed V and J ends, which lost 8 bases and 11 bases, there was a span of 15 bases. Germline V gene data show CDR1 as SGHAT and CDR2 as FQNNGV. The CDR3 consists of 12 residues. The CDR3 reads CASGFGGRELFF. In DNA form, the CDR3 reads TGTGCCAGCGGATTCGGGGGAAGAGAGCTGTTTTTT.

The genes are TRBV2 and TRBJ1-1, with a tentative D call TRBD1 (6 bases). V lost 6 bases to trimming and J lost 4 bases, with 18 bases between them. Germline V CDR1 and CDR2: SNHLY, FYNNEI. The CDR3 sequence is 15 residues long. The CDR3 loop is CASRVNRVGSTEAFF. The CDR3 coding sequence is TGTGCCAGCAGAGTTAACAGGGTAGGGAGCACTGAAGCTTTCTTT.

The chain couples TRBV7-6 to TRBJ1-4, with D possibly being TRBD1 (5 bases). Trimming removed 1 base from V and 4 bases from J, with 10 bases in between. Germline assignment: CDR1 SGHVS and CDR2 FNYEAQ. The CDR3 has 15 amino acids. The chain's CDR3 is CASSLGQGGNEKLFF. Here the CDR3 DNA reads TGTGCCAGCAGCTTAGGCCAGGGTGGTAATGAAAAACTGTTTTTT.